The T cell receptor (beta chain) described here comes from a study of technical replicates of blood from several donors. Profiling relied on immunoSEQ multiplex PCR, and the TCRdb table lists in-frame clones only, not all of them. The data show about 80,000 clones, about 97% seen once. CDR3 length: 16 amino acids. Between the trimmed V and J ends, which lost 4 bases and 2 bases, there was a span of 18 bases. Germline CDR1 SGDLS, CDR2 YYNGEE. Source material: T cells isolated from PBMCs. The source is a human donor in good health. V gene TRBV9 combines with J gene TRBJ2-5; possibly TRBD1 for D (6 bases). The CDR3 protein is CASSTTTDRRQETQYF. The DNA of the CDR3 is TGTGCCAGCAGCACCACGACCGACAGGCGACAAGAGACCCAGTACTTC.